This T cell receptor (beta chain) was documented in a study of cytomegalovirus exposure and HLA in healthy donors. Study overall: A later analysis reported the approximately 120 validation repertoires used the same platform as the approximately 670 first-cohort repertoires.

Measured with immunoSEQ multiplex PCR; TCRdb has only the in-frame clones, and not every one. This sample has about 140,000 clones, with about 86% found just once. Of note for this clone: Its antigen is undetermined.

These donors were members of the roughly 120-subject validation cohort, a group separate from the approximately 700-subject first cohort. Germline V gives CDR1 SGHTS, CDR2 YDEGEE. The CDR3 has 14 residues. V was clipped by 0 bases and J by 5 bases, with 11 bases between them. Study results and caveats: Reports showed the classifier diagnosing cytomegalovirus status with high specificity and sensitivity. The investigators catalogued 150 or so TCR beta chains as cytomegalovirus-associated.

Specimen: PBMCs. The origin of this receptor is a young woman in good health and CMV-seropositive. This rearrangement joins TRBV5-8 to TRBJ2-5, with D maybe TRBD1 (5 bases). CDR3 amino acids: CASSLVQGGETQYF. The CDR3 nucleotides read TGTGCCAGCAGCTTGGTTCAGGGTGGGGAGACCCAGTACTTC.